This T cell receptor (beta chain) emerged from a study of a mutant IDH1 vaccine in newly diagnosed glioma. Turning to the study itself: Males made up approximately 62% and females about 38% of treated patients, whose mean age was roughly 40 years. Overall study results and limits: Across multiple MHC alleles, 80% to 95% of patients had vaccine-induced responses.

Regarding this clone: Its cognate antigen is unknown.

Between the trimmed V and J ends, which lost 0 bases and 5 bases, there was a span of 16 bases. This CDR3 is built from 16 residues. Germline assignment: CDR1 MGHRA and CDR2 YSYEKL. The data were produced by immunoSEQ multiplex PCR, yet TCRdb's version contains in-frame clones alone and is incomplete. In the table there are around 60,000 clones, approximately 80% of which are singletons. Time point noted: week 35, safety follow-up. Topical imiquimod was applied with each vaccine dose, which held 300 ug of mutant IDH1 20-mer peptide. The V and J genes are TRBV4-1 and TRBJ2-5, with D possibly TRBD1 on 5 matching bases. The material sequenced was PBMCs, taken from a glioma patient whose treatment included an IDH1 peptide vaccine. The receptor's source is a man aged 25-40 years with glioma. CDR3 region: CASSQEGFQGSETQYF. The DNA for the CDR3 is TGCGCCAGCAGCCAAGAAGGTTTTCAGGGTTCGGAGACCCAGTACTTC.